Shown below are 6 T cell receptor beta chains from a single sample sequenced in a study of neurological immune-mediated disorders. MiXCR, applied by TCRdb to the 5' RACE reads, yields one record per CDR3 protein. The table records 87,000 or so distinct CDR3 sequences, approximately 3.3% of them present only once. The sequenced sample was PBMCs. Every receptor here comes from a woman aged 18 to 35 with multiple sclerosis.

This clonotype was detected ten times or more. V usage is TRBV29-1 and J usage is TRBJ2-7; 8 bases match TRBD2. V trimming: 6 bases; J trimming: 0 bases; junction bases outside the gene matches: 7. The CDR3 is 14 residues long. Germline CDR1 reads SQVTM; CDR2 reads ANQGSEA. The chain's CDR3 is CSVLGRESSYEQYF. The CDR3 DNA is TGCAGCGTCCTCGGGAGGGAAAGCTCCTACGAGCAGTACTTC.

This clonotype was seen ten or more times. This chain joins TRBV6-5 and TRBJ1-1; tentative D call: TRBD1 (5 bases). The CDR3 is 14 residues long. Germline V gives CDR1 MNHEY, CDR2 SVGAGI. Trimming pared 0 bases from V and 1 base from J, leaving 6 bases between. The CDR3 bases are TGTGCCAGCAGTTACTCTACAGGGAACACTGAAGCTTTCTTT. Protein sequence: CASSYSTGNTEAFF.

Many counts were recorded for this clonotype. The V gene is TRBV10-3, the J gene TRBJ1-3; D gene uncertain. Trimming took off 0 bases at V and 4 bases at J, with 4 bases between the two ends. The CDR3 totals 13 residues. Germline CDR1 ENHRY, CDR2 SYGVKD. The CDR3 is CAISESVGNTIYF. In DNA, the CDR3 is TGTGCCATCAGTGAGTCGGTGGGAAACACCATATATTTT.

This clonotype has ten or more counts. The V call is TRBV7-2, the J call TRBJ2-1, with TRBD2 identical over 10 bases. The ends lost 8 bases at V and 1 base at J; junction bases unmatched: 8. This CDR3 spans 16 amino acids. CDR1 and CDR2 from the germline V gene are SGHTA and FQGNSA. CDR3 sequence (DNA): TGTGCCAGCGGGCTTATAGCGGGAGGTTCCTACAATGAGCAGTTCTTC. Translated: CASGLIAGGSYNEQFF.

This clonotype was counted at least ten times. This chain connects TRBV5-1 to TRBJ2-3; weak D call: TRBD1 (6 bases). V lost 5 bases and J lost 0, with 13 bases in between. The germline V gene has CDR1 SGHRS and CDR2 YFSETQ. This CDR3 has 15 residues. The CDR3 bases are TGCGCCAGCAGGTCCTACAGGGATAGCACAGATACGCAGTATTTT. This codes for CASRSYRDSTDTQYF. Together with reference TRBV5-1 and TRBJ2-3, the CDR3 gives the full variable domain: KAGVTQTPRYLIKTRGQQVTLSCSPISGHRSVSWYQQTPGQGLQFLFEYFSETQRNKGNFPGRFSGRQFSNSRSEMNVSTLELGDSALYLCASRSYRDSTDTQYFGPGTRLTVL.

At least ten counts were recorded for this clonotype. V usage is TRBV29-1 and J usage is TRBJ1-2; 7 bases fit TRBD1. Germline V gene sequence: CDR1 SQVTM, CDR2 ANQGSEA. The V and J ends lost 3 bases and 5 bases, in that order; junction bases with no gene match: 6. The CDR3 covers 13 residues. CDR3 sequence: CSVEVDRTYGYTF. The DNA of the CDR3 is TGCAGCGTTGAGGTGGACAGGACATATGGCTACACCTTC.